Reported below is one T cell receptor beta chain. Its target is not known. This record belongs to a study of OX40 agonist ivuxolimab in advanced cancers. V was trimmed by 3 bases and J by 1 base, leaving 7 bases between them. Germline-derived CDR1 and CDR2 are SGHTA and FQGNSA. This CDR3 is built from 13 residues. Study-wide points: The 0.1-3.0 mg/kg partial responders had among the lowest clonal expansion. Researchers report that CD8+ T cells had, on average, more expanded clones than CD4+.

Here immunoSEQ multiplex PCR was the method, and the copy in TCRdb shows in-frame clones only, minus some. The repertoire holds some 64,000 clones, with around 90% as singletons. With autoimmune disease history or systemic immunosuppression, patients were excluded. Material: CD4+ or CD8+ T cells sorted from blood, obtained in a trial of the OX40 agonist ivuxolimab. The receptor comes from an adult with an advanced solid tumor such as melanoma, head and neck, liver or kidney cancer. The chain employs TRBV7-2 and TRBJ2-7, with D unclear. CDR3 DNA sequence: TGTGCCAGCAGCTTGACGACGTCCTACGAGCAGTACTTC. Amino acid sequence: CASSLTTSYEQYF.